Below are 14 T cell receptor beta chains sequenced from a single sample in a study of blood T cell repertoires in COVID-19. The repertoire was sequenced with immunoSEQ multiplex PCR; TCRdb's copy has only in-frame clones and lacks some. The sample consists of about 210,000 clones, about 88% of them appearing once. Sequenced sample: PBMCs or T cells enriched from blood (not recorded which). The receptors come from a woman aged 25 to 39 who had been exposed to COVID-19.

The V and J genes are TRBV20-1 and TRBJ2-5; perhaps TRBD2 as D (6 bases). Between the trimmed V and J ends, which lost 3 bases and 5 bases, there was a span of 16 bases. The CDR3 sequence is 14 residues long. Germline assignment: CDR1 DFQATT and CDR2 SNEGSKA (reference sequence). Here the CDR3 reads CSASARASGETQYF. CDR3 DNA: TGCAGTGCTAGTGCCAGGGCAAGCGGGGAGACCCAGTACTTC.

The chain uses TRBV5-6 and TRBJ2-4, with a tentative D call TRBD1 (6 bases). The CDR3 has 15 amino acids. V lost 2 bases and J 1 base, leaving 10 bases between the germline ends. CDR1 and CDR2 from the germline V gene are SGHDT and YYEEEE. DNA for the CDR3: TGTGCCAGCAGCTTTGTTGACAGGGCCAAAAACATTCAGTACTTC. Residues: CASSFVDRAKNIQYF.

This chain links TRBV6-5 with TRBJ1-2; 11 nucleotides agree with TRBD1. CDR3 length: 14 amino acids. In germline, CDR1 is MNHEY, CDR2 SVGAGI. Trimming took 11 bases from V and 3 from J; bases not matched to a gene: 8. In DNA form, the CDR3 reads TGTGCCGGACAGGGGGCGTGGGGAGACTATGGCTACACCTTC. The encoded protein is CAGQGAWGDYGYTF.

J is TRBJ1-2 and V is TRBV30; D gene unclear. The CDR3 consists of 14 residues. Trimming left V 0 bases short and J 7 bases short, with 15 bases between. From germline, CDR1 is GTSNPN and CDR2 SVGIG (reference sequence). The CDR3 sequence: CAWSVLGGESGYTF. CDR3 DNA: TGTGCCTGGAGTGTACTCGGCGGGGAATCTGGCTACACCTTC.

This clone was recorded once. The chain links TRBV2 to TRBJ1-6; 7 bases agree with TRBD1. Germline V gene data show CDR1 as SNHLY and CDR2 as FYNNEI. The CDR3 extends over 15 amino acids. V gave up 7 bases and J gave up 3 bases; unmatched junction bases: 6. CDR3: CASNNRDSYNSPLHF. CDR3 nucleotide sequence: TGTGCCAGCAATAACCGGGACAGCTATAATTCACCCCTCCACTTT.

The genes are TRBV25-1 and TRBJ1-2; D gene uncertain. V lost 1 base to trimming and J lost 4 bases, with 7 bases between them. CDR3 length: 13 amino acids. Germline V CDR1 and CDR2: MGHDK, SYGVNS. The DNA for the CDR3 is TGTGCCAGCAGTGAATCGACTCTCTATGGCTACACCTTC. It codes for CASSESTLYGYTF.

This clone was seen a handful of times. The chain links TRBV5-8 to TRBJ1-1; 7 bases match TRBD1. CDR1 and CDR2 (germline): SGHTS, YDEGEE. Losses at the gene ends were 2 bases for V and 4 bases for J; bases not matched to a gene: 5. The CDR3 sequence is 14 residues long. The CDR3: CASSFSQGVTEAFF. For the CDR3, the DNA is TGTGCCAGCAGCTTTTCTCAGGGGGTCACTGAAGCTTTCTTT.

The chain has TRBV5-1 and TRBJ1-1; TRBD1 matches 8 bases. Germline V gene data show CDR1 as SGHRS and CDR2 as YFSETQ. CDR3 size: 14 residues. Trimming at V came to 3 bases and at J to 8 bases, leaving 9 bases not matched to a gene. The CDR3 bases are TGCGCCAGCAGCTCAGGGACAGGTAGGGGGGAAGCTTTCTTT. This gives the protein CASSSGTGRGEAFF. The entire variable domain, with the rest obtained from reference TRBV5-1 and TRBJ1-1, is as follows: KAGVTQTPRYLIKTRGQQVTLSCSPISGHRSVSWYQQTPGQGLQFLFEYFSETQRNKGNFPGRFSGRQFSNSRSEMNVSTLELGDSALYLCASSSGTGRGEAFFGQGTRLTVV.

This clone was seen just once. Other DNA variants within this sample encode the same CDR3. V and J are TRBV5-1 and TRBJ1-3; a weak D match, TRBD1 (6 bases). With 5 bases removed from V and 0 bases from J, the gap between germline ends came to 12 bases. Per the germline V gene, CDR1 is SGHRS and CDR2 is YFSETQ. The CDR3 totals 15 residues. The CDR3 reads CASSLGGFSGNTIYF. The CDR3 DNA reads TGCGCCAGCAGTTTAGGGGGTTTCTCTGGAAACACCATATATTTT.

This sequence joins TRBV2 and TRBJ2-1, with D hard to call. V lost 10 bases to trimming and J lost 5 bases, with 18 bases between them. This CDR3 spans 14 amino acids. Germline V gene data show CDR1 as SNHLY and CDR2 as FYNNEI. CDR3 sequence reads: CATRIGLLHNEQFF. As DNA, the CDR3 is TGTGCCACCAGGATTGGTCTACTACACAATGAGCAGTTCTTC.

The chain links TRBV7-2 to TRBJ2-7; tentative D call: TRBD2 (6 bases). Trimming removed 3 bases from V and 3 bases from J, with 12 bases in between. This CDR3 comprises 14 residues. The germline gives CDR1 SGHTA, CDR2 FQGNSA. CDR3 bases: TGTGCCAGCAGCTTTGATAGTAGCGGCTACGAGCAGTACTTC. Translation gives CASSFDSSGYEQYF.

The V call is TRBV7-8, the J call TRBJ2-2, with 8 bases fitting TRBD1. CDR1 is SGHVS and CDR2 is FQNEAQ in the germline V gene. The CDR3 runs 14 residues. The ends lost 4 bases at V and 6 bases at J; junction bases unmatched: 4. CDR3 protein: CASSSVQGAGELFF. In DNA, the CDR3 is TGTGCCAGCAGCTCGGTACAGGGGGCCGGGGAGCTGTTTTTT.

The chain links TRBV7-2 to TRBJ1-3; 8 positions agree with TRBD1. V was pared by 2 bases and J by 0 bases, with 6 bases of the junction left unmatched. This CDR3 has 17 residues. Looked up from germline, CDR1 is SGHTA and CDR2 is FQGNSA. The DNA for the CDR3 is TGTGCCAGCAGCTTAAGAGGACAGGGAGACTCTGGAAACACCATATATTTT. Its protein product is CASSLRGQGDSGNTIYF.

This clone has only one observation. The gene calls are TRBV12-3 or TRBV12-4 and TRBJ2-1; unclear D gene. The CDR3 runs 13 residues. The V and J ends lost 3 bases and 3 bases respectively, with 6 bases between them. Written as DNA, the CDR3 is TGTGCCAGCAGTTTGGCCCTCTACAATGAGCAGTTCTTC. Translation gives CASSLALYNEQFF.